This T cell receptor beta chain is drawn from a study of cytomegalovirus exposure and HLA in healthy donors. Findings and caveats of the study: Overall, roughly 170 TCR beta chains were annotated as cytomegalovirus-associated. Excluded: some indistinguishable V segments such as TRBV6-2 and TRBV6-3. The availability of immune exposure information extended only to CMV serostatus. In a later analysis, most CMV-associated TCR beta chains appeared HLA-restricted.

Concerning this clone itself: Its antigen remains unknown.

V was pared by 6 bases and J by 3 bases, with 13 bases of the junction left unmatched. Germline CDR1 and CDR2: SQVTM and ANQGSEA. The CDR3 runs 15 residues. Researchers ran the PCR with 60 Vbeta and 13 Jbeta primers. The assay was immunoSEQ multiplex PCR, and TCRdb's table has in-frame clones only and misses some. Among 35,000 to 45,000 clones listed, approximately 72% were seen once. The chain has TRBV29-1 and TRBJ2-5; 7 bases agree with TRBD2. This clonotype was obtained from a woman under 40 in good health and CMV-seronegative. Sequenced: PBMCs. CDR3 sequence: CSVTSGEVVEETQYF. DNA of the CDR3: TGCAGCGTAACCAGCGGGGAGGTTGTCGAAGAGACCCAGTACTTC.